The 22 T cell receptor beta chains given below trace back to one sample, sequenced in a study of T cells expressing NK-cell markers. TCRdb re-called the 5' RACE reads; one entry per CDR3 protein, DNA not given. The sample totals over 150,000 distinct CDR3 sequences; its top ten clones hold around 20%. The sample consisted of blood T cells: a sorted CD56 or NKG2C T cell subset, CD4+ or CD8+ T cells, or bulk PBMC T cells (not recorded which). These receptor sequences come from a man aged 18-75 years in good health.

The chain carries TRBV7-9 and TRBJ2-1; TCRdb selects TRBD1, and the lack of DNA leaves this call unchecked. This CDR3 contains 12 residues. CDR1 SEHNR and CDR2 FQNEAQ come from the germline V gene (reference sequence). The CDR3 sequence is CASSKDRDEQFF.

This chain uses TRBV20-1 with TRBJ2-3; the TRBD2 assignment by TCRdb is unverifiable without DNA. This CDR3 has 18 amino acids. Germline V lookup: CDR1 DFQATT, CDR2 SNEGSKA (reference sequence). CDR3 region: CSARDIRTSGGVTDTQYF.

The chain joins TRBV18 to TRBJ2-6; the D call from TCRdb, TRBD1, cannot be confirmed without DNA. The CDR3 runs 18 residues. Germline values: CDR1 KGHSH, CDR2 LQKENI. This chain's CDR3 is CASSGDRHLSPGANVLTF. The whole variable domain, remainder taken from reference TRBV18 and TRBJ2-6, is NAGVMQNPRHLVRRRGQEARLRCSPMKGHSHVYWYRQLPEEGLKFMVYLQKENIIDESGMPKERFSAEFPKEGPSILRIQQVVRGDSAAYFCASSGDRHLSPGANVLTFGAGSRLTVL.

The CDR3 reads CASSFSAGHHYQETQYF. J is TRBJ2-5 and V is TRBV5-6; TCRdb selects TRBD1, and the lack of DNA leaves this call unchecked. This CDR3 contains 17 residues. Germline-derived CDR1 and CDR2 are SGHDT and YYEEEE.

The J gene is TRBJ1-1, the V gene TRBV6-5; TCRdb's D call, TRBD1, is unchecked because there is no DNA. Germline CDR1 is MNHEY and CDR2 is SVGAGI. This CDR3 is 19 amino acids long. The CDR3 protein is CASSYSGRDSYLGFAEAFF.

The V and J genes are TRBV12-3 or TRBV12-4 and TRBJ2-2. The CDR3 runs 16 residues. The CDR3 region is CASSLAGVGNTGELFF.

The chain combines TRBV12-3 or TRBV12-4 with TRBJ1-1; no DNA is available, so the TRBD1 call from TCRdb remains unchecked. The CDR3 contains 17 residues. The CDR3 sequence: CASSPPGTGIFYTEAFF.

The CDR3 loop is CASSFGDFSVF. The rearrangement uses TRBV6-2 or TRBV6-3 and TRBJ2-1; TCRdb indicates TRBD2, and absent DNA this call remains unverified. The CDR3 is 11 amino acids. The germline CDR1 and CDR2 sequences are MNHEY and SVGEGT.

This chain connects TRBV5-5 to TRBJ2-3; the D call of TRBD2 rests on TCRdb alone, since no DNA is present to check it. The CDR3 covers 15 residues. CDR1 and CDR2 from the germline V gene are SGHKS and YYEKEE (reference sequence). The CDR3: CASRFFGSNTDTQYF. Filled out from reference TRBV5-5 and TRBJ2-3, the complete variable domain reads DAGVTQSPTHLIKTRGQQVTLRCSPISGHKSVSWYQQVLGQGPQFIFQYYEKEERGRGNFPDRFSARQFPNYSSELNVNALLLGDSALYLCASRFFGSNTDTQYFGPGTRLTVL.

CDR3 region: CASSLMGMGEQYF. The J gene is TRBJ2-7, the V gene TRBV7-2. CDR1 SGHTA and CDR2 FQGNSA come from the germline V gene. The CDR3 sequence is 13 residues long.

The J gene is TRBJ1-6, the V gene TRBV4-2; TCRdb's D gene call, TRBD1, goes unchecked for lack of DNA. This CDR3 comprises 16 residues. The germline gives CDR1 LGHNA, CDR2 YNFKEQ. CDR3 sequence reads: CASSQSDRVVNSPLHF.

The chain is built from TRBV13 and TRBJ2-2; the D call from TCRdb, TRBD2, cannot be confirmed without DNA. Germline lookup yields CDR1 PRHDT and CDR2 FYEKMQ (reference sequence). CDR3 length equals 16 residues. The CDR3 sequence is CASSFGLAGGTGELFF.

The chain links TRBV9 to TRBJ2-7; TCRdb selects TRBD2, and the lack of DNA leaves this call unchecked. The germline V gene has CDR1 SGDLS and CDR2 YYNGEE. The CDR3 contains 16 residues. The CDR3 spells CASSASRANLFQEQYF. Using reference TRBV9 and TRBJ2-7 for the parts outside the CDR3, the full variable domain is DSGVTQTPKHLITATGQRVTLRCSPRSGDLSVYWYQQSLDQGLQFLIQYYNGEERAKGNILERFSAQQFPDLHSELNLSSLELGDSALYFCASSASRANLFQEQYFGPGTRLTVT.

This CDR3 is CASSLSDRAGEKLFF. The J gene is TRBJ1-4, the V gene TRBV4-1; the D call from TCRdb, TRBD1, cannot be confirmed without DNA. This CDR3 comprises 15 residues. Per germline, CDR1 MGHRA and CDR2 YSYEKL.

The rearrangement links TRBV29-1 to TRBJ2-5. Germline V gives CDR1 SQVTM, CDR2 ANQGSEA. The CDR3 spans 11 residues. The CDR3 sequence is CSVPDQETQYF.

V is TRBV19 and J is TRBJ2-2; TCRdb picks TRBD2, but there is no DNA to check that call. The CDR3 extends over 16 amino acids. Germline loops: CDR1 LNHDA, CDR2 SQIVND (reference sequence). CDR3 in amino acids: CASSIALGLGTGELFF. Based on the CDR3 plus reference TRBV19 and TRBJ2-2, the full variable domain is DGGITQSPKYLFRKEGQNVTLSCEQNLNHDAMYWYRQDPGQGLRLIYYSQIVNDFQKGDIAEGYSVSREKKESFPLTVTSAQKNPTAFYLCASSIALGLGTGELFFGEGSRLTVL.

The rearrangement links TRBV27 to TRBJ2-7; no DNA is available, so the TRBD2 call from TCRdb remains unchecked. Germline assignment: CDR1 MNHEY and CDR2 SMNVEV (reference sequence). The CDR3 is made up of 15 amino acids. The CDR3 reads CASSLLGLAGYEQYF.

This chain connects TRBV9 to TRBJ2-3. The CDR3 has 17 residues. Germline V CDR1 and CDR2: SGDLS, YYNGEE. CDR3 sequence: CASSVAPFGLAADTQYF.

The chain is built from TRBV7-9 and TRBJ2-1; TCRdb reports TRBD2, a call that lacks DNA to check it against. CDR1 and CDR2 (germline): SEHNR, FQNEAQ (reference sequence). The CDR3 is 16 residues long. This chain's CDR3 is CASSLGVTAGRIEQFF.

This CDR3 is CASSYRDREAGNTIYF. The chain couples TRBV7-9 to TRBJ1-3; the TCRdb call, TRBD1, lacks DNA for checking. This CDR3 contains 16 residues. CDR1 and CDR2 (germline): SEHNR, FQNEAQ (reference sequence).

The J gene is TRBJ2-3, the V gene TRBV19; the TRBD1 assignment by TCRdb is unverifiable without DNA. Germline-derived CDR1 and CDR2 are LNHDA and SQIVND (reference sequence). This CDR3 spans 15 amino acids. CDR3 sequence reads: CASSESDRGADTQYF.

This CDR3 reads CASRFDPQGSTYEQYF. The rearrangement joins TRBV12-2 to TRBJ2-7; there is no DNA to check the TCRdb D call of TRBD1. TRBV12-2 corresponds to a pseudogene. The length of the CDR3 is 16 residues.